Below, 24 T cell receptor beta chains from the same sample are listed, as sequenced in a study of shared clonotypes between healthy human individuals. TCRdb keeps only in-frame clones here, not all; method: immunoSEQ multiplex PCR. The sample yields 2 million to 2.5 million clones, 85% to 95% seen once. The material sequenced was naive CD4+ T cells sorted from blood. Regarding subset: CD45RA+ positively selected. These receptors were obtained from a man aged 18-30 years in good health.

The J gene is TRBJ2-1, the V gene TRBV29-1; D unclear. Germline lookup yields CDR1 SQVTM and CDR2 ANQGSEA. The CDR3 has 15 residues. Trimming left V 5 bases short and J 0 bases short, with 14 bases between. The CDR3 is CSVSSSWASYNEQFF. For the CDR3, the DNA is TGCAGCGTTAGTAGCAGTTGGGCCTCCTACAATGAGCAGTTCTTC.

The rearrangement joins TRBV28 to TRBJ2-5; 14 positions match TRBD2. J gave up 5 bases and V 11 bases, and 10 bases lay outside the gene matches. This CDR3 spans 15 amino acids. Germline values: CDR1 MDHEN, CDR2 SYDVKM. The CDR3 reads CAGGLAGALKETQYF. The CDR3 DNA is TGTGCCGGGGGACTAGCGGGGGCCCTCAAGGAGACCCAGTACTTC.

The V and J genes are TRBV21-1 and TRBJ1-1. TRBV21-1 is flagged as a pseudogene. The CDR3 is 14 amino acids. CDR3 in amino acids: CASSTGKEDTEAFF. CDR3 DNA sequence: TGTGCCAGCAGCACGGGGAAGGAGGACACTGAAGCTTTCTTT.

The chain has TRBV28 and TRBJ1-5; tentatively, D is TRBD1 (5 bases). Germline V gene sequence: CDR1 MDHEN, CDR2 SYDVKM. The germline V and J ends were trimmed by 5 bases and 4 bases, with 12 bases remaining between them. The CDR3 has 14 amino acids. CDR3 sequence (DNA): TGTGCCAGCAGTGGGGGAGGGGTAAATCAGCCCCAGCATTTT. Translating gives CASSGGGVNQPQHF.

This sequence joins TRBV2 and TRBJ2-6, with 10 bases that match TRBD1. Germline CDR1 SNHLY, CDR2 FYNNEI. V was pared by 4 bases and J by 3 bases, with 6 bases of the junction left unmatched. The CDR3 totals 17 residues. Here the CDR3 DNA reads TGTGCCAGCAGTGCTGCGACAGGGGGCCGTGGGGCCAACGTCCTGACTTTC. Its translation is CASSAATGGRGANVLTF.

The rearrangement uses TRBV6-1 and TRBJ2-7, with 9 positions matching TRBD1. With V trimmed by 10 bases and J by 6 bases, 16 bases remained unmatched. The germline V gene has CDR1 MNHNS and CDR2 SASEGT. The CDR3 covers 15 residues. DNA for the CDR3: TGTGCCATGGGCTTTGGGACAGGGCTTTTTGGCGAGCAGTACTTC. Protein: CAMGFGTGLFGEQYF.

The chain joins TRBV27 to TRBJ1-1; D is ambiguous. This CDR3 is built from 16 residues. CDR1 and CDR2 (germline): MNHEY, SMNVEV (reference sequence). V lost 3 bases and J 1 base, leaving 15 bases between the germline ends. This CDR3 reads CASSFGNRRKNTEAFF. The CDR3 DNA reads TGTGCCAGCAGTTTTGGAAACCGCCGGAAGAACACTGAAGCTTTCTTT.

The chain couples TRBV18 to TRBJ1-2, with 7 bases identical to TRBD1. The CDR3 loop spans 16 amino acids. Germline-derived CDR1 and CDR2 are KGHSH and LQKENI. The J segment lost 2 bases and the V segment lost 3 bases, leaving 9 bases of the junction unmatched. This chain's CDR3 is CASSPPTTGRNYGYTF. The DNA of the CDR3 is TGTGCCAGCTCACCCCCCACGACAGGGAGAAACTATGGCTACACCTTC.

Notes on this clone: Other DNA sequences from this sample encode an identical CDR3 as well. The DNA for the CDR3 is TGCGCCAGCAGCTTGGCGGTAGCGGGTAACAATGAGCAGTTCTTC. Its protein product is CASSLAVAGNNEQFF. V gene TRBV5-1 combines with J gene TRBJ2-1; 7 nucleotides agree with TRBD2. Germline lookup yields CDR1 SGHRS and CDR2 YFSETQ. This CDR3 comprises 15 residues. V shed 0 bases, J shed 5 bases, and the junction held 5 bases outside the gene matches. The full variable domain, rest sourced from reference TRBV5-1 and TRBJ2-1, is KAGVTQTPRYLIKTRGQQVTLSCSPISGHRSVSWYQQTPGQGLQFLFEYFSETQRNKGNFPGRFSGRQFSNSRSEMNVSTLELGDSALYLCASSLAVAGNNEQFFGPGTRLTVL.

V and J are TRBV7-9 and TRBJ1-2; unclear D gene. CDR1 and CDR2 from the germline V gene are SEHNR and FQNEAQ (reference sequence). This CDR3 is built from 13 residues. V lost 4 bases, J lost 12 bases, and 18 bases lay in between. This CDR3 is CASSSFNLPGDTF. CDR3 sequence (DNA): TGTGCCAGCAGCTCCTTTAATCTTCCGGGTGACACCTTC.

Concerning this clone: The identical CDR3 is also encoded by other nucleotide sequences in the sample. The chain uses TRBV30 and TRBJ1-5; perhaps TRBD1 as D (5 bases). Germline V gene lookup returns CDR1 GTSNPN and CDR2 SVGIG (reference sequence). The CDR3 is made up of 13 amino acids. The V and J ends lost 1 base and 4 bases respectively, with 8 bases between them. For the CDR3, the DNA is TGTGCCTGGAGTGGGGGCATTAATCAGCCCCAGCATTTT. Its protein product is CAWSGGINQPQHF.

This chain links TRBV7-2 with TRBJ1-2; D uncertain. Germline CDR1 SGHTA, CDR2 FQGNSA. V was clipped by 1 base and J by 10 bases, with 13 bases between them. The CDR3 is 13 residues long. The CDR3 loop reads CASSLVPESYYTF. CDR3 sequence (DNA): TGTGCCAGCAGCTTAGTCCCAGAAAGCTACTACACCTTC.

The chain uses TRBV18 and TRBJ2-7, with TRBD1 matching 7 bases. The CDR3 is made up of 15 amino acids. V was clipped by 4 bases and J by 5 bases; unmatched bases: 11. Per germline, CDR1 KGHSH and CDR2 LQKENI. The CDR3 reads CASSQRQGRNDEQYF. The CDR3 coding sequence is TGTGCCAGCTCACAACGACAGGGAAGAAACGACGAGCAGTACTTC. The full variable domain, completed using reference TRBV18 and TRBJ2-7, is NAGVMQNPRHLVRRRGQEARLRCSPMKGHSHVYWYRQLPEEGLKFMVYLQKENIIDESGMPKERFSAEFPKEGPSILRIQQVVRGDSAAYFCASSQRQGRNDEQYFGPGTRLTVT.

In DNA, the CDR3 is TGTGCTAGTGGTCCGGAGGGGGGCACTGAAGCTTTCTTT. Translating gives CASGPEGGTEAFF. The chain links TRBV12-5 to TRBJ1-1; D possibly corresponds to TRBD1 (6 bases). Trimming shortened V by 5 bases and J by 4 bases, and 11 bases separated the two germline ends. The CDR3 sequence is 13 residues long. Germline values: CDR1 LGHNT, CDR2 FRNRAP. The full variable domain, its missing parts supplied by reference TRBV12-5 and TRBJ1-1, is DARVTQTPRHKVTEMGQEVTMRCQPILGHNTVFWYRQTMMQGLELLAYFRNRAPLDDSGMPKDRFSAEMPDATLATLKIQPSEPRDSAVYFCASGPEGGTEAFFGQGTRLTVV.

The chain recombines TRBV7-2 with TRBJ2-1, with D perhaps TRBD1 (5 bases). The V and J ends lost 5 bases and 6 bases respectively, with 11 bases between them. Germline CDR1 reads SGHTA; CDR2 reads FQGNSA. The CDR3 is 13 amino acids. In nucleotides, the CDR3 is TGTGCCAGCAGCCAAGACAGCTTCAATGAGCAGTTCTTC. This gives the protein CASSQDSFNEQFF.

This clone was found once. V gene TRBV19 combines with J gene TRBJ2-1; perhaps D is TRBD1 or TRBD2 (5 bases each). The germline gives CDR1 LNHDA, CDR2 SQIVND (reference sequence). The CDR3 extends over 12 amino acids. V lost 6 bases and J lost 10, with 13 bases in between. The CDR3 here is CASRTSGDEQFF. CDR3 bases: TGTGCCAGTAGGACCTCTGGGGACGAGCAGTTCTTC.

The table lists this clone with a few counts. Other DNA sequences in the sample encode the same CDR3. The chain carries TRBV2 and TRBJ1-2, with no clear D. Germline CDR1 is SNHLY and CDR2 is FYNNEI. The CDR3 spans 12 residues. V shed 1 base and J shed 4 bases, with 4 bases lying between them. This CDR3 is CASSEVGYGYTF. CDR3 sequence (DNA): TGTGCCAGCAGTGAAGTCGGCTATGGCTACACCTTC.

The chain combines TRBV28 with TRBJ1-2; 8 nucleotides agree with TRBD1. The V and J ends lost 7 bases and 9 bases, in that order; junction bases with no gene match: 16. This CDR3 has 15 residues. Germline CDR1 reads MDHEN; CDR2 reads SYDVKM. This chain's CDR3 is CASTGPPGQVLSYTF. Written as DNA, the CDR3 is TGTGCCAGCACCGGACCGCCGGGACAGGTCTTGAGCTACACCTTC.

J is TRBJ2-5 and V is TRBV10-1; 8 bases line up with TRBD1. This CDR3 is 15 amino acids long. Germline V gene sequence: CDR1 WNHNN, CDR2 SYGVQD (reference sequence). The V and J ends lost 2 bases and 3 bases, in that order; junction bases with no gene match: 5. This chain's CDR3 is CASSEAGTGEETQYF. Written as DNA, the CDR3 is TGCGCCAGCAGTGAGGCGGGGACAGGAGAAGAGACCCAGTACTTC.

CDR3: CAISEYLGLNTEAFF. The CDR3 DNA sequence: TGTGCCATCAGTGAGTATCTAGGGCTGAACACTGAAGCTTTCTTT. The chain couples TRBV10-3 to TRBJ1-1; no firm D call. V lost 1 base and J lost 0, with 9 bases in between. CDR3 size: 15 residues. Germline V gene data show CDR1 as ENHRY and CDR2 as SYGVKD.

The chain has TRBV19 and TRBJ1-3; the D is unclear. This CDR3 region has 15 residues. Germline V gene sequence: CDR1 LNHDA, CDR2 SQIVND (reference sequence). Between the trimmed V and J ends, which lost 6 bases and 0 bases, there was a span of 12 bases. The CDR3 coding sequence is TGTGCCAGTAGGGGTTCCCTTCCCTCTGGAAACACCATATATTTT. It encodes CASRGSLPSGNTIYF.

V is TRBV5-8 and J is TRBJ2-5; D may correspond to TRBD1 or TRBD2 (7 bases each). The CDR3 runs to 14 residues. With 6 bases removed from V and 2 bases from J, the gap between germline ends came to 14 bases. Per germline, CDR1 SGHTS and CDR2 YDEGEE. The CDR3 nucleotides read TGTGCCAGCAACCTCAGGGGGGGTCAAGAGACCCAGTACTTC. Residues: CASNLRGGQETQYF.

As to this clone: This specimen includes other DNA sequences encoding the same CDR3. The V and J genes are TRBV5-1 and TRBJ2-2, with D tentatively TRBD1 (6 bases). Between the trimmed V and J ends, which lost 3 bases and 4 bases, there was a span of 7 bases. Germline V gene data show CDR1 as SGHRS and CDR2 as YFSETQ. The CDR3 extends over 13 amino acids. The CDR3, as DNA: TGCGCCAGCAGCTCAGGGGTCACCGGGGAGCTGTTTTTT. Its protein product is CASSSGVTGELFF.

This chain uses TRBV21-1 with TRBJ2-2; the table names TRBD1, a call not compared with the DNA. TRBV21-1 represents a pseudogene. The CDR3 totals 14 residues. The DNA for the CDR3 is TGTGCCAGCAGCAAAGTAGGGGAATCCGGGGAGCTGTTTTTT. Translation gives CASSKVGESGELFF.